One and the same sample provided the 9 T cell receptor beta chains below, sequenced in a study of OX40 agonist ivuxolimab in advanced cancers. The repertoire was sequenced with immunoSEQ multiplex PCR; TCRdb's copy has only in-frame clones and lacks some. The profile shows about 140,000 clones, 85% to 95% of them singletons. Sequenced material: CD4+ or CD8+ T cells sorted from blood, taken in a trial of the OX40 agonist ivuxolimab. These receptors all come from an adult with an advanced solid tumor such as melanoma, head and neck, liver or kidney cancer.

The chain carries TRBV7-2 and TRBJ1-1; D perhaps matches TRBD1 (5 bases). Germline CDR1 is SGHTA and CDR2 is FQGNSA. The CDR3 has 12 residues. V was clipped by 5 bases and J by 10 bases, with 14 bases between them. The DNA of the CDR3 is TGTGCCAGCAGCCAGAACCCGGGGACAGCTTTCTTT. Amino acids: CASSQNPGTAFF.

CDR3 sequence (DNA): TGTGCCAGCAGCCCAACGCGGCGGGTACAGCAGTACTTC. It specifies CASSPTRRVQQYF. The chain employs TRBV7-2 and TRBJ2-7; D is possibly TRBD2 (5 bases). Germline V gene sequence: CDR1 SGHTA, CDR2 FQGNSA. Trimming cost V 5 bases and J 8 bases, with 16 bases left between them. The CDR3 contains 13 residues.

This sequence joins TRBV4-3 and TRBJ1-6; D ambiguous. The CDR3 is 15 amino acids. The ends were cut back, 0 bases at V and 8 bases at J, with 11 bases in the middle. The germline CDR1 and CDR2 sequences are LGHNA and YSLEER. The CDR3 loop reads CASSQDPEPYSPLHF. Here the CDR3 DNA reads TGCGCCAGCAGCCAAGATCCCGAACCGTATTCACCCCTCCACTTT.

This clone was recorded only once. One end of the junction fails to match germline, which may point to a read error. This sample includes further DNA sequences coding for the same CDR3. This chain joins TRBV7-7 and TRBJ2-5; 7 bases align to TRBD2. CDR1 is SSHAT and CDR2 is FNYEAQ in the germline V gene (reference sequence). CDR3 length: 16 amino acids. CDR3 sequence reads: CASSLSGGGRGETQYF. CDR3 DNA sequence: TGTGCTAGCAGCTTGAGTGGCGGGGGTCGGGGGGAGACCCAGTACTTC.

Only a few counts were recorded for this clone. The genes are TRBV28 and TRBJ1-1; D unclear. The V and J ends lost 1 base and 2 bases respectively, with 20 bases between them. The CDR3 has 18 amino acids. Germline assignment: CDR1 MDHEN and CDR2 SYDVKM. The chain's CDR3 is CASSLLGRYSGLNTEAFF. The CDR3 nucleotides read TGTGCCAGCAGTTTATTAGGTCGGTACTCAGGCCTTAACACTGAAGCTTTCTTT. Using reference TRBV28 and TRBJ1-1 for the parts outside the CDR3, the full variable domain is DVKVTQSSRYLVKRTGEKVFLECVQDMDHENMFWYRQDPGLGLRLIYFSYDVKMKEKGDIPEGYSVSREKKERFSLILESASTNQTSMYLCASSLLGRYSGLNTEAFFGQGTRLTVV.

V is TRBV5-6 and J is TRBJ1-1; D remains ambiguous. CDR3 length: 11 amino acids. Germline V gene lookup returns CDR1 SGHDT and CDR2 YYEEEE. Trimming left V 2 bases short and J 6 bases short, with 5 bases between. In nucleotides, the CDR3 is TGTGCCAGCAGCTTAAATTCTGAAGCTTTCTTT. Its protein is CASSLNSEAFF.

The chain links TRBV19 to TRBJ2-1, with 12 nucleotides matching TRBD1. With 0 bases clipped from V and 9 bases from J, the junction kept 6 bases outside the gene matches. The CDR3 contains 16 residues. CDR1 and CDR2 (germline): LNHDA, SQIVND (reference sequence). The CDR3 coding sequence is TGTGCCAGTAGTATAGATCGCGGGACAGGGGGCAGTGAGCAGTTCTTC. It specifies CASSIDRGTGGSEQFF.

V usage is TRBV5-6 and J usage is TRBJ1-4; unclear D gene. Between the trimmed V and J ends, which lost 1 base and 7 bases, there was a span of 8 bases. CDR1 SGHDT and CDR2 YYEEEE come from the germline V gene. This CDR3 spans 13 amino acids. CDR3 sequence (DNA): TGTGCCAGCAGCTTGTTGATGGGTGAAAAACTGTTTTTT. It codes for CASSLLMGEKLFF.

This chain joins TRBV4-1 and TRBJ1-5; no reliable D call. V lost 0 bases to trimming and J lost 1 base, with 10 bases between them. Germline values: CDR1 MGHRA, CDR2 YSYEKL. There are 16 residues in the CDR3. The CDR3 bases are TGCGCCAGCAGCCAAGATCCGGCCAGGAGCAATCAGCCCCAGCATTTT. The encoded protein is CASSQDPARSNQPQHF.